The present T cell receptor (beta chain) was sequenced within a study of PD-L1 blockade in urothelial cancer. Clones were read by immunoSEQ multiplex PCR, and TCRdb kept only the in-frame ones, dropping some. Of 35,000 to 45,000 clones listed, nearly 90% are singletons. This clone showed up just a few times. Stated time point: pretreatment peripheral blood. CDR3 length equals 12 residues. The V gene lost 10 bases and the J gene lost 4 bases, with 13 bases spanning the gap. The germline V gene has CDR1 SNHLY and CDR2 FYNNEI. The sequencing used PBMCs, collected around atezolizumab (anti-PD-L1) treatment. The receptor was derived from a donor at least 40 years old with urothelial cancer. The J gene is TRBJ2-5, the V gene TRBV2; D might be TRBD1 (5 bases). The DNA for the CDR3 is TGTGCCAACGACCAGGGTTCAGAGACCCAGTACTTC. It encodes CANDQGSETQYF.